Listed below are T cell receptor beta chains from one sample, sequenced in a study of T cell repertoires in cytomegalovirus infection. TCRdb ran MiXCR on the reads and lists one entry per CDR3 protein. The sample has around 570,000 distinct CDR3 sequences, around 40% seen once. These receptors lack a known antigen. Sequenced material: cultured PBMCs, taken from culture after CMV antigen stimulation. The receptor source for this set is a human donor in good health (CMV status not recorded). Some clones in this sample may be carry-over from other donors' samples. Each CDR3 is given without its conserved first and last residue.

V	length	J	CDR3
TRBV6-1	12	TRBJ1-4	ASSAGTVNEKLF
TRBV20-1	11	TRBJ2-2	SASPGGAGELF
TRBV2	12	TRBJ2-3	ASRRGTSEDTQY
TRBV7-2	12	TRBJ2-2	ASRTRNPTGELF
TRBV30	11	TRBJ1-4	AWRGRPNEKLF
TRBV7-2	10	TRBJ2-2	ASSSYTGELF
TRBV5-4	12	TRBJ2-3	ASNDRRGTDTQY
TRBV12-3/TRBV12-4	15	TRBJ2-3	ASSSPPGGGLADTQY
TRBV12-3/TRBV12-4	10	TRBJ2-1	ASSSDGPGQF
TRBV6-2/TRBV6-3	9	TRBJ2-5	ASNRGETQY
TRBV11-2	14	TRBJ1-2	ASSSLPGRANYGYT
TRBV7-2	16	TRBJ2-1	ASSLRHSGGGRYNEQF
TRBV7-2	11	TRBJ1-1	ASGRRMNTEAF
TRBV7-8	12	TRBJ1-6	ASSPGQGRTPLH
TRBV10-3	14	TRBJ2-1	AISEPPSGIDNEQF
TRBV19	10	TRBJ1-6	ASSIVNSPLH
TRBV6-1	14	TRBJ2-2	ASSEYGQPNTGELF
TRBV6-1	13	TRBJ1-3	ASSFRDGSGNTIY
TRBV2	12	TRBJ2-2	ASSGVRGTGELF
TRBV7-2	16	TRBJ2-1	ASSRTSGNRDAYNEQF
TRBV10-3	10	TRBJ2-5	AISDFRETQY
TRBV7-2	16	TRBJ2-7	ASSLGMWGSGTIYEQY
TRBV6-1	12	TRBJ2-1	ASSYTGGPSEQF
TRBV7-2	12	TRBJ2-7	ASSPQDFPYEQY
TRBV7-8	15	TRBJ1-1	ASSLERILLLNTEAF
TRBV6-2/TRBV6-3	12	TRBJ1-5	ASSRTQGNQPQH
TRBV7-2	15	TRBJ2-3	ASSIYLAGASTDTQY
TRBV10-3	12	TRBJ1-2	AISEDQGAGGYT
TRBV6-1	13	TRBJ1-5	ASSKSFRDYQPQH
TRBV5-6	13	TRBJ1-1	ASSPRCSLNTEAF
TRBV7-2	14	TRBJ2-3	ASSLGVSRGPDTQY